This TCR beta chain was obtained from a study of cytomegalovirus exposure and HLA in healthy donors. Regarding the study as a whole: A later examination showed that TCR association rates differed by HLA locus, with DRB1 most and HLA-C fewest. Among donors in an Asian-associated ancestry cluster, a later analysis reportedly found fewer N-insertions than the approximately 700-donor mean.

CDR1 is KGHSH, CDR2 LQKENI, per germline. Unmatched junction bases numbered 6, after V lost 2 bases and J lost 2 bases. This CDR3 is built from 16 residues. Unrecorded immune exposures were likely, despite nominal health at sampling. In the case of this clone: Antigen: not known.

PCR involved 60 Vbeta and 13 Jbeta primers. In the study's own analysis: It was a later analysis that counted roughly 80 million unique TCR beta chains, of which some 12 million were shared. TCRdb's table, derived via immunoSEQ multiplex PCR, lists solely in-frame clones and lacks some. V and J calls and clone size come straight from that table; D and trimming were deduced from the DNA. The sample shows approximately 190,000 clones, approximately 78% of them seen only once. Material for sequencing was PBMCs. The chain couples TRBV18 to TRBJ2-5; 9 nucleotides match TRBD2. This TCR was sampled from a woman aged 50 to 60 in good health and CMV-seropositive. The CDR3 region has the DNA TGTGCCAGCTCACCATTCGCGGGAGGGCGACAAGAGACCCAGTACTTC. It specifies CASSPFAGGRQETQYF. The whole variable domain, filled in from reference TRBV18 and TRBJ2-5, reads NAGVMQNPRHLVRRRGQEARLRCSPMKGHSHVYWYRQLPEEGLKFMVYLQKENIIDESGMPKERFSAEFPKEGPSILRIQQVVRGDSAAYFCASSPFAGGRQETQYFGPGTRLLVL.